This is a list of T cell receptor beta chains from one sample in a study of post-analysis software for immune sequencing data. TCRdb recomputed calls from the PCR reads with MiXCR, one row per CDR3 protein. The sample lists about 190,000 distinct CDR3 sequences, approximately 28% occurring once. The sequencing input was blood. The receptors come from a girl between 2 and 17 years old with multiple sclerosis. Both conserved end residues are part of each CDR3. The D gene is left open where the match is weak. Clone size is shown for a subset of rows, as once, few, many or a class of expanded clone.

j_call v_call d_call clone_size cdr3_aa cdr3_nt
TRBJ2-2 TRBV20-1 TRBD1 few CSAPGTGADGELFF TGCAGTGCCCCCGGGACAGGGGCGGACGGGGAGCTGTTTTTT
TRBJ1-5 TRBV18 TRBD1 few CASSTDRGEKQPQHF TGTGCCAGCTCAACCGACAGGGGCGAAAAGCAGCCCCAGCATTTT
TRBJ1-5 TRBV20-1 . few CSARAAHGLFQPQHF TGCAGTGCTAGAGCGGCGCACGGACTTTTTCAGCCCCAGCATTTT
TRBJ2-1 TRBV2 . few CASSSGHTNEQFF TGTGCCAGCAGTTCGGGACACACCAATGAGCAGTTCTTC
TRBJ2-7 TRBV5-1 . few CASSLPGVRGDPYEQYF TGCGCCAGCAGCTTGCCCGGAGTTAGAGGGGACCCCTACGAGCAGTACTTC
TRBJ1-5 TRBV15 . few CATSRAGQGRNQPQHF TGTGCCACCAGCAGAGCCGGGCAGGGTCGCAATCAGCCCCAGCATTTT
TRBJ2-5 TRBV12-3/TRBV12-4 TRBD2 many CASSLAGTSGAQETQYF TGTGCCAGCAGCCTCGCTGGGACTAGCGGGGCGCAAGAGACCCAGTACTTC
TRBJ1-1 TRBV20-1 . . CSATMENTEAFF TGCAGTGCCACCATGGAGAACACTGAAGCTTTCTTT
TRBJ1-5 TRBV28 TRBD1 . CVSRDRGHQPQHF TGTGTCAGCAGGGACAGGGGCCATCAGCCCCAGCATTTT
TRBJ2-6 TRBV5-1 . few CASSLVGFSGANVLTF TGCGCCAGCAGCTTGGTCGGCTTCTCTGGGGCCAACGTCCTGACTTTC
TRBJ2-5 TRBV12-3/TRBV12-4 . many CASRGEETQYF TGTGCCAGCAGGGGGGAGGAGACCCAGTACTTC
TRBJ1-5 TRBV12-3/TRBV12-4 TRBD1 . CTSRGTGLGNQPQHF TGTACCAGCAGGGGGACAGGGTTGGGCAATCAGCCCCAGCATTTT
TRBJ2-5 TRBV20-1 TRBD1 few CSARPGQGVRETQYF TGCAGTGCTAGACCGGGACAGGGGGTGAGGGAGACCCAGTACTTC
TRBJ2-5 TRBV5-1 . many CASSEQETQYF TGCGCCAGCAGCGAACAAGAGACCCAGTACTTC
TRBJ2-7 TRBV6-1 . . CASSSGGVYEQYF TGTGCCAGCAGTTCAGGGGGGGTATACGAGCAGTACTTC
TRBJ2-1 TRBV5-1 . few CASSSTGPPEVHEQFF TGCGCCAGCAGCTCGACCGGGCCCCCCGAGGTCCATGAGCAGTTCTTC
TRBJ2-1 TRBV20-1 . many CSARTGPVGDEQFF TGCAGTGCTAGAACGGGGCCCGTAGGGGATGAGCAGTTCTTC
TRBJ2-1 TRBV12-3/TRBV12-4 . many CASSPKAGPYNEQFF TGTGCCAGCAGCCCAAAGGCCGGGCCTTACAATGAGCAGTTCTTC
TRBJ1-1 TRBV20-1 TRBD1 many CSASDYRGNTEAFF TGCAGTGCTAGTGATTACAGGGGGAACACTGAAGCTTTCTTT
TRBJ2-5 TRBV9 . . CASRDDGETQYF TGTGCCAGCAGGGACGACGGGGAGACCCAGTACTTC
TRBJ2-7 TRBV2 . many CASSGGMGDEYF TGTGCCAGCAGCGGGGGTATGGGCGACGAGTACTTC
TRBJ2-2 TRBV20-1 . . CSATRGYNTGELFF TGCAGTGCTACCAGAGGATACAACACCGGGGAGCTGTTTTTT
TRBJ1-1 TRBV6-6 . few CASSGTAWNTEAFF TGTGCCAGCAGTGGGACGGCATGGAACACTGAAGCTTTCTTT
TRBJ2-3 TRBV6-5 . . CASSPFPTDTQYF TGTGCCAGCAGTCCCTTTCCTACAGATACGCAGTATTTT
TRBJ2-5 TRBV30 . . CAHRVRGRWTQYF TGTGCCCACCGTGTGCGGGGAAGATGGACCCAGTACTTC
TRBJ1-2 TRBV5-1 TRBD1 few CASSLGSGGGYGYTF TGCGCCAGCAGCTTGGGGTCAGGGGGCGGCTATGGCTACACCTTC
TRBJ2-1 TRBV29-1 TRBD2 many CSVERLAGWLEQFF TGCAGCGTTGAAAGACTAGCGGGGTGGCTTGAGCAGTTCTTC
TRBJ1-1 TRBV3-1 . . CASSPQTRAPEAFF TGTGCCAGCAGCCCCCAGACAAGGGCCCCTGAAGCTTTCTTT
TRBJ2-2 TRBV20-1 . . CSARDRGRATNTGELFF TGCAGTGCTAGAGATCGAGGACGCGCAACGAACACCGGGGAGCTGTTTTTT
TRBJ2-7 TRBV28 TRBD2 . CASSLGLAGTSEQYF TGTGCCAGCAGTTTGGGACTAGCGGGAACATCCGAGCAGTACTTC
TRBJ2-7 TRBV29-1 . many CSVEQGYEQYF TGCAGCGTAGAACAGGGATACGAGCAGTACTTC
TRBJ2-3 TRBV7-2 TRBD2 many CASSFRRSGGTDTQYF TGTGCCAGCAGCTTCCGGCGTAGCGGGGGGACAGATACGCAGTATTTT
TRBJ2-1 TRBV5-1 TRBD2 many CASSLGKTSGTYNEQFF TGCGCCAGCAGCTTGGGGAAGACTAGCGGAACCTACAATGAGCAGTTCTTC
TRBJ1-1 TRBV10-3 TRBD1 few CATSGTGLNTEAFF TGTGCCACCAGTGGGACAGGGTTGAACACTGAAGCTTTCTTT
TRBJ1-2 TRBV12-3/TRBV12-4 . many CASRRSSYGYTF TGTGCCAGCAGGAGATCAAGCTATGGCTACACCTTC
TRBJ2-5 TRBV15 . few CAANTGTKETQYF TGTGCCGCAAACACCGGGACAAAAGAGACCCAGTACTTC
TRBJ2-3 TRBV5-1 TRBD1 . CASSPGQGDTQYF TGCGCCAGCAGCCCAGGACAGGGGGATACGCAGTATTTT
TRBJ2-7 TRBV20-1 TRBD2 . CSASGGGYEQYF TGCAGTGCTAGTGGGGGGGGCTACGAGCAGTACTTC
TRBJ1-1 TRBV7-9 TRBD1 few CASSQGMGQAVPETNTEAFF TGTGCCAGCAGCCAAGGGATGGGACAGGCGGTCCCGGAGACAAACACTGAAGCTTTCTTT
TRBJ1-2 TRBV29-1 TRBD1 . CSVKTGGDYGYTF TGCAGCGTTAAGACAGGGGGGGACTATGGCTACACCTTC
TRBJ2-5 TRBV18 TRBD1 . CASSPRQGRNEQYF TGTGCCAGCTCACCTCGACAGGGGAGGAATGAGCAGTACTTC
TRBJ2-1 TRBV27 TRBD1 few CASRGQAGASYNEQFF TGTGCCAGCAGGGGACAGGCCGGGGCGTCCTACAATGAGCAGTTCTTC
TRBJ1-2 TRBV7-9 . . CASSLAQTVLGYTF TGTGCCAGCAGCTTAGCCCAAACAGTGCTCGGCTACACCTTC
TRBJ2-7 TRBV18 . . CASSPRRDLYEQYF TGTGCCAGCTCACCACGGAGGGATCTCTACGAGCAGTACTTC
TRBJ2-3 TRBV6-5 . many CASSFRGPTDTQYF TGTGCCAGCAGTTTCAGGGGTCCCACAGATACGCAGTATTTT
TRBJ2-3 TRBV28 . many CASVLTNTDTQYF TGTGCCAGCGTGCTGACTAACACAGATACGCAGTATTTT
TRBJ1-4 TRBV7-9 TRBD1 few CASSEGQPVAALMGKLFF TGTGCCAGCAGCGAGGGACAGCCCGTCGCCGCCCTAATGGGAAAACTGTTTTTT
TRBJ2-3 TRBV28 . few CASSLYNPDTQYF TGTGCCAGCAGTTTATATAACCCAGATACGCAGTATTTT
TRBJ2-5 TRBV15 TRBD2 many CATSSPLADQETQYF TGTGCCACCAGCAGCCCACTAGCGGACCAAGAGACCCAGTACTTC